A single T cell receptor (beta chain) is shown here with its context. Method: immunoSEQ multiplex PCR; TCRdb's copy keeps in-frame clones and lacks some. The table has 70,000 to 95,000 clones, more than 85% seen once. This sample was included in a study of technical replicates of blood from several donors. The J segment lost 6 bases and the V segment lost 8 bases, leaving 5 bases of the junction unmatched. Germline V lookup: CDR1 LNHNV, CDR2 YYDKDF (reference sequence). This CDR3 has 13 amino acids. The clonotype originates from a human donor in good health. Sequencing was carried out using T cells isolated from PBMCs. The gene calls are TRBV15 and TRBJ2-5; 11 bases map to TRBD1. The CDR3 DNA sequence: TGTGCCACCGGCGGACAGGGGGCTAAGACCCAGTACTTC. Residues: CATGGQGAKTQYF.